This record covers a single T cell receptor (beta chain). These data come from a study of early T cells in non-severe SARS-CoV-2 infection. TCRdb reanalysed the 5' RACE reads using MiXCR and keeps one entry per CDR3 protein. The table has some 60,000 distinct CDR3 sequences, around 9.9% seen once. The CDR3 contains 13 residues. V lost 5 bases and J 3 bases, leaving 8 bases between the germline ends. Per the germline V gene, CDR1 is SEHNR and CDR2 is FQNEAQ (reference sequence). The chain is built from TRBV7-9 and TRBJ1-5; TRBD1 is a possible D gene (5 bases). The sequenced material came from whole blood. This clonotype originated in an adult who was a healthcare worker with PCR-confirmed SARS-CoV-2 infection or an uninfected control (not recorded which). The CDR3 DNA sequence: TGTGCCAGCAGCCTCAGGGCCAATCAGCCCCAGCATTTT. It is translated as CASSLRANQPQHF.